Sequencing of this TCR beta chain was carried out in a study of regulatory dendritic cells for organ transplantation. This CDR3 is built from 18 residues. The germline CDR1 and CDR2 sequences are MGHDK and SYGVNS. With 3 bases clipped from V and 5 bases from J, the junction kept 17 bases outside the gene matches. Study-level findings and limits: Among resting subsets, memory CD8+ cells contained the most alloreactive clonotypes. Memory T cells were less diverse than naive, with memory CD8+ most oligoclonal. Regulatory dendritic cells appeared to expand memory CD8+ clones less than mature ones.

Turning to this clone: Its target is unknown.

Libraries were prepared by immunoSEQ multiplex PCR; TCRdb keeps only in-frame clonotypes and omits some of them. The sample carries roughly 27,000 clones, 60% to 80% recorded once. This clonotype was sampled from a human donor in good health. Sequenced sample: memory CD4+ T cells from blood. As to subset: CD45RO+ memory T cells. The chain carries TRBV25-1 and TRBJ2-5; 8 bases line up with TRBD1. DNA of the CDR3: TGTGCCAGCAGTGACCCGGAGGACAGGGAAGTTATGCGGGAGACCCAGTACTTC. Translating it yields CASSDPEDREVMRETQYF.